This T cell receptor beta chain was identified during a study of blood T cell repertoires in COVID-19. Study-level background: COVID-19 samples collected from the United States, Italy and Spain covered acute and convalescent phases. T cells, B-cell-depleted T cells, or PBMCs supplied cDNA or gDNA.

V was cut by 0 bases and J by 5 bases, with 11 bases left in between. This CDR3 is 15 amino acids long. CDR1 is SGDLS and CDR2 is YYNGEE in the germline V gene. Sequencing was performed with immunoSEQ multiplex PCR; in TCRdb, only in-frame clones are kept and a portion is missing. Seen here are fewer than 250,000 clones, about nine tenths observed once, and the top ten hold 2.5% to 3%. Participant age was about 18 to 89 years, and participants resided in about two dozen US areas. The chain employs TRBV9 and TRBJ2-2, with a possible D match to TRBD2 (6 bases). This TCR came from a woman aged 25 to 39 with acute COVID-19. The sample comprised PBMCs or T cells enriched from blood (not recorded which). In DNA, the CDR3 is TGTGCCAGCAGCGTAGGGGGGGTAACTACCGGGGAGCTGTTTTTT. Protein product: CASSVGGVTTGELFF.